This T cell receptor (beta chain) originates from a study of vaccination effects on CD4 cells after COVID-19. Measured with immunoSEQ multiplex PCR; TCRdb has only the in-frame clones, and not every one. The table has around 30,000 clones, around 75% seen once; the top ten hold about 15%. General observations from the study: Marked clonal contraction of infection- and vaccine-induced clones was seen late after vaccination.

CDR3 size: 14 residues. V was clipped by 7 bases and J by 1 base, with 9 bases between them. The germline V gene has CDR1 SGHRS and CDR2 YFSETQ. Expansion with viral peptide pools was applied to antigen-specific CD4+ T cells by the ViraFEST assay prior to sequencing. Culture lasted about 10 days before CD4+ T cell isolation. Participants were vaccinated with two doses of either the BNT162b2 or mRNA-1273 vaccine. Supplemented with about 10 IU/ml IL-2 and 8 to 10 ug/ml peptides, roughly 2 million PBMC per well were kept in culture. As regards this clone: The target antigen is unknown.

This chain uses TRBV5-1 with TRBJ2-6; D remains unclear. The input for sequencing was CD4+ T cells from PBMCs cultured with HCoV-229E spike peptides, taken after COVID-19 vaccination. This clonotype originated in a human donor who received a COVID-19 vaccine. The CDR3 DNA sequence: TGCGCCAGCGAAGTTAGATCTGGGGCCAACGTCCTGACTTTC. Its translation: CASEVRSGANVLTF. Filled out from reference TRBV5-1 and TRBJ2-6, the complete variable domain reads KAGVTQTPRYLIKTRGQQVTLSCSPISGHRSVSWYQQTPGQGLQFLFEYFSETQRNKGNFPGRFSGRQFSNSRSEMNVSTLELGDSALYLCASEVRSGANVLTFGAGSRLTVL.